This T cell receptor beta chain was found in a study of T-cell reconstitution after alpha-beta-depleted transplantation in children. This clonotype was seen many times. What it recognizes is unknown. Study findings and constraints: From newly produced T cells came most of the T-cell counts and diversity one year after transplant. Surviving recipient T cells and thymic progenitors underlay high day-60 TCRbeta diversity in some patients. Reported findings indicate that, about two months after transplant, alpha-beta T cells came from several hundred expanded clones, which were derived from non-depleted graft cells.

Molecular barcoding with unique molecular identifiers was used for the TCRbeta library. MiXCR, run by TCRdb on the PCR reads, gives a single entry per CDR3 protein. The sample holds about 490,000 distinct CDR3 sequences, roughly a tenth seen once. The TCR comes from a child aged 2 to 15 with inherited bone marrow failure, due to receive a stem cell transplant. The sequenced sample was PBMCs, obtained before TCRalphabeta/CD19-depleted stem cell transplant.

The CDR3 DNA reads TGTGCCAGCAGCGTAGCATGGAGGGAAGGCTACACCTTC. It specifies CASSVAWREGYTF. The chain employs TRBV9 and TRBJ1-2; D is undetermined. The germline V gene has CDR1 SGDLS and CDR2 YYNGEE. The CDR3 is 13 residues long. Trimming took 0 bases from V and 8 from J, leaving 11 bases between them.